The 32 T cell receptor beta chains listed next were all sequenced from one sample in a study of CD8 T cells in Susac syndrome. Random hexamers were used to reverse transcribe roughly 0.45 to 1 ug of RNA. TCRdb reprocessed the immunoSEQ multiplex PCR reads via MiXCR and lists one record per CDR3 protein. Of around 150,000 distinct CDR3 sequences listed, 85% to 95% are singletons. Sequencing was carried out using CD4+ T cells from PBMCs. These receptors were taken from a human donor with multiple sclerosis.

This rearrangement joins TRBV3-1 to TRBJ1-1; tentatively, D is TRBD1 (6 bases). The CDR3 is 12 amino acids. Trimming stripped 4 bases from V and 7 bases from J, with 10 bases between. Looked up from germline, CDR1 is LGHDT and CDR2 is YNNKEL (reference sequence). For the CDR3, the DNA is TGTGCCAGCAGCCTCGTGACAGGTGAAGCTTTCTTT. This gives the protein CASSLVTGEAFF.

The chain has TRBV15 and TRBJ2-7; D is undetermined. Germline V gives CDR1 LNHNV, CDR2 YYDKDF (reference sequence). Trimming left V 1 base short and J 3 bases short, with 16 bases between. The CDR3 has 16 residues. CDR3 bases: TGTGCCACCAGCAGAGCCGGTCAGGTCAACAACTACGAGCAGTACTTC. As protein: CATSRAGQVNNYEQYF.

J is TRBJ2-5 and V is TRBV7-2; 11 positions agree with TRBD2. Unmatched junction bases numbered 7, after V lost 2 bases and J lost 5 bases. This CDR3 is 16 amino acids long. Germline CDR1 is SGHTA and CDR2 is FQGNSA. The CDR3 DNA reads TGTGCCAGCAGCTTAATAGCGGGGGGGCCGGTGGAGACCCAGTACTTC. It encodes CASSLIAGGPVETQYF. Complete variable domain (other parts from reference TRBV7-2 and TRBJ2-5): GAGVSQSPSNKVTEKGKDVELRCDPISGHTALYWYRQSLGQGLEFLIYFQGNSAPDKSGLPSDRFSAERTGGSVSTLTIQRTQQEDSAVYLCASSLIAGGPVETQYFGPGTRLLVL.

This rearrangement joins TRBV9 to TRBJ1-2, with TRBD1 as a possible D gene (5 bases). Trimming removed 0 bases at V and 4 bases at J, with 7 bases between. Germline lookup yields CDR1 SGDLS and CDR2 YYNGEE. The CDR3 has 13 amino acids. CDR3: CASSVARGYGYTF. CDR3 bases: TGTGCCAGCAGCGTAGCTAGGGGCTATGGCTACACCTTC.

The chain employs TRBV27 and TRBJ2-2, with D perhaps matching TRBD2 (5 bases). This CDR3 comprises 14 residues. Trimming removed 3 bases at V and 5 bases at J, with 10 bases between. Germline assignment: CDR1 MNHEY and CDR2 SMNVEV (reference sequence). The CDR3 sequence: CASSFVLGTGELFF. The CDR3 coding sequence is TGTGCCAGCAGTTTCGTACTAGGGACCGGGGAGCTGTTTTTT.

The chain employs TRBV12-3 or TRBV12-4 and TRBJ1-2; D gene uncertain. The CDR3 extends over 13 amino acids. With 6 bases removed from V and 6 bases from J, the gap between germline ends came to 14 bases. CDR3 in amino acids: CASSLGRANGYTF. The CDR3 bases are TGTGCCAGCAGCCTCGGGAGGGCCAATGGCTACACCTTC.

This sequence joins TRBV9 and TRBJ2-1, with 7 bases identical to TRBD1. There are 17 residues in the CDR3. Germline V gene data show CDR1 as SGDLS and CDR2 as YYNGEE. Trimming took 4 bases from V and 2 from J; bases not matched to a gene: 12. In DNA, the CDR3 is TGTGCCAGCAGCCCCACCCCGACAGGGAGTGCCTACAATGAGCAGTTCTTC. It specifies CASSPTPTGSAYNEQFF.

The CDR3 nucleotides are TGTGCCACCAGCGGGGACAGGCAGAAATTCTATGGCTACACCTTC. The encoded protein is CATSGDRQKFYGYTF. The chain links TRBV15 to TRBJ1-2, with 8 bases matching TRBD1. The germline V gene has CDR1 LNHNV and CDR2 YYDKDF (reference sequence). Trimming at V came to 5 bases and at J to 4 bases, leaving 9 bases not matched to a gene. The CDR3 runs 15 residues.

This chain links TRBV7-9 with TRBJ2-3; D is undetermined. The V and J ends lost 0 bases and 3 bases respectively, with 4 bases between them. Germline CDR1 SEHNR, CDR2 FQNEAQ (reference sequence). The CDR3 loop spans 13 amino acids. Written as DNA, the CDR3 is TGTGCCAGCAGCTTAGCCCAGACAGATACGCAGTATTTT. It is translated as CASSLAQTDTQYF.

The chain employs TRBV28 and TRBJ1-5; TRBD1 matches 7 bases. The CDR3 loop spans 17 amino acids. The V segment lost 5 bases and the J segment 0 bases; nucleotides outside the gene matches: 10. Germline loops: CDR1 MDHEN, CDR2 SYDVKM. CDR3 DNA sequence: TGTGCCAGCAGTCATTATACAGGGGCGTATAGCAATCAGCCCCAGCATTTT. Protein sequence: CASSHYTGAYSNQPQHF.

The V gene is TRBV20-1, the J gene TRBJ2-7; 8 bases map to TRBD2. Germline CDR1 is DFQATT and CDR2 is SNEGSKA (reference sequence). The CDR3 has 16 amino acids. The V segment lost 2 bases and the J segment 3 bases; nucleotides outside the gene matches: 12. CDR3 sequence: CSARSQAGDWRYEQYF. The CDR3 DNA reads TGCAGTGCTAGATCCCAAGCGGGGGATTGGCGCTACGAGCAGTACTTC.

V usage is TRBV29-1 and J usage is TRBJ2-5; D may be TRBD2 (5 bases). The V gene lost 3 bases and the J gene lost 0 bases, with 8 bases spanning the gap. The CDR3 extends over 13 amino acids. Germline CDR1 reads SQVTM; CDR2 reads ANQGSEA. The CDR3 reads CSVDLAYQETQYF. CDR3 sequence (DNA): TGCAGCGTTGATTTAGCGTACCAAGAGACCCAGTACTTC.

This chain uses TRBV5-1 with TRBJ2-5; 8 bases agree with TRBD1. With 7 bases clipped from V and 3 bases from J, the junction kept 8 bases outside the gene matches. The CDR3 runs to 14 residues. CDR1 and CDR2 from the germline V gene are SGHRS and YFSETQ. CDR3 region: CASSSETGEETQYF. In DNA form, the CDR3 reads TGCGCCAGCTCCTCCGAGACAGGGGAAGAGACCCAGTACTTC.

Written as DNA, the CDR3 is TGTGCCAGCAGCTTAGCGCCAGGTTATGGCTACACCTTC. It translates to CASSLAPGYGYTF. V gene TRBV7-2 combines with J gene TRBJ1-2; no clear D gene. The ends were cut back, 0 bases at V and 5 bases at J, with 7 bases in the middle. The CDR3 runs 13 residues. Per germline, CDR1 SGHTA and CDR2 FQGNSA.

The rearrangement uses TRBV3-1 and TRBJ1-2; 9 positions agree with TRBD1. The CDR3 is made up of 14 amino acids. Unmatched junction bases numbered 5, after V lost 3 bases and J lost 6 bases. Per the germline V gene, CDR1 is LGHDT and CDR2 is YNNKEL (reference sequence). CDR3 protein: CASSHMDRGDGYTF. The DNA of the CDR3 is TGTGCCAGCAGCCACATGGACAGGGGAGATGGCTACACCTTC.

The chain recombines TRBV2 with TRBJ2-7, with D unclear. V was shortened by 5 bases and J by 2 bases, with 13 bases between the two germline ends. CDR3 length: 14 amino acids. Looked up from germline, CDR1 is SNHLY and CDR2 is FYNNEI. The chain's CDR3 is CASSREPGAYEQYF. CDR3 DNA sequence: TGTGCCAGCAGTAGAGAACCAGGCGCCTACGAGCAGTACTTC. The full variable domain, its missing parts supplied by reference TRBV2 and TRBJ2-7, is EPEVTQTPSHQVTQMGQEVILRCVPISNHLYFYWYRQILGQKVEFLVSFYNNEISEKSEIFDDQFSVERPDGSNFTLKIRSTKLEDSAMYFCASSREPGAYEQYFGPGTRLTVT.

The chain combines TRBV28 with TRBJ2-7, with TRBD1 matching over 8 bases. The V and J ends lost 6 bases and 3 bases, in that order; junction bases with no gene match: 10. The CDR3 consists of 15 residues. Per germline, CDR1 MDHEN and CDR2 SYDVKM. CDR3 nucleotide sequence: TGTGCCAGCAGCCCCCCGACAGGGGTGTACTACGAGCAGTACTTC. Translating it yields CASSPPTGVYYEQYF.

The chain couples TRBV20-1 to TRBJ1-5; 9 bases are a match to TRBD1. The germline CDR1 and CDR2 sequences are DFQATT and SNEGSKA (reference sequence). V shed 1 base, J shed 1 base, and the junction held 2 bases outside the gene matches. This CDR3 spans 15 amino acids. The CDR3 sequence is CSARGTGVSNQPQHF. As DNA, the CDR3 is TGCAGTGCTAGAGGGACAGGGGTAAGCAATCAGCCCCAGCATTTT.

The CDR3 region is CASSPGSADIQYF. Here the CDR3 DNA reads TGTGCCAGCAGCCCCGGGTCTGCAGACATTCAGTACTTC. This chain connects TRBV12-3 or TRBV12-4 to TRBJ2-4; no clear D gene. The CDR3 consists of 13 residues. V was cut by 6 bases and J by 8 bases, with 14 bases left in between.

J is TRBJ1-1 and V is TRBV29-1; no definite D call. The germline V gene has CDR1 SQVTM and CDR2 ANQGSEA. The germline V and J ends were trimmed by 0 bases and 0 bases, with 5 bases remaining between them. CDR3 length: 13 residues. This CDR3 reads CSVEDWMNTEAFF. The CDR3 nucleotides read TGCAGCGTTGAAGATTGGATGAACACTGAAGCTTTCTTT.

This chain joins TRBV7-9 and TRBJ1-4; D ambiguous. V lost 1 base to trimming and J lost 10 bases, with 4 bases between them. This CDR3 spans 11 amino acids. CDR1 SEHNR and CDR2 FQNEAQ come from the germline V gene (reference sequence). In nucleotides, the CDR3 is TGTGCCAGCAGCTTAGATGGAAAACTGTTTTTT. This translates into CASSLDGKLFF.

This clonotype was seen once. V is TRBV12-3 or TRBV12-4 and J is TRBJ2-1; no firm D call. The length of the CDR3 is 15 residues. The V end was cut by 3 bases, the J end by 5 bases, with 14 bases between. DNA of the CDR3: TGTGCCAGCAGTTTCAATCCCCTCCTTCACAATGAGCAGTTCTTC. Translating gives CASSFNPLLHNEQFF.

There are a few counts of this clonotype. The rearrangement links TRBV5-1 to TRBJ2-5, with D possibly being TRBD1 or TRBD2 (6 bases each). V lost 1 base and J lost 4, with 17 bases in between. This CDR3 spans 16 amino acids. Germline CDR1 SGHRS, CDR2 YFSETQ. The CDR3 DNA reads TGCGCCAGCAGCTTGTTGCCGGGGGCCCCTTCAGAGACCCAGTACTTC. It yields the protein CASSLLPGAPSETQYF.

DNA of the CDR3: TGTGCCAGCAGCCAATCCGGGCTAGCGGCAGTTTACTACGAGCAGTACTTC. As protein: CASSQSGLAAVYYEQYF. This chain connects TRBV3-1 to TRBJ2-7; 7 bases map to TRBD2. This CDR3 is 17 amino acids long. V shed 2 bases, J shed 3 bases, and the junction held 13 bases outside the gene matches. Germline assignment: CDR1 LGHDT and CDR2 YNNKEL (reference sequence).

CDR3 nucleotide sequence: TGTGCCACCAGCAGGGAAAGCCTACAAGAGACCCAGTACTTC. It encodes CATSRESLQETQYF. The chain links TRBV15 to TRBJ2-5; no reliable D call. Trimming cost V 3 bases and J 2 bases, with 10 bases left between them. Germline V gene sequence: CDR1 LNHNV, CDR2 YYDKDF (reference sequence). The CDR3 length is 14 residues.

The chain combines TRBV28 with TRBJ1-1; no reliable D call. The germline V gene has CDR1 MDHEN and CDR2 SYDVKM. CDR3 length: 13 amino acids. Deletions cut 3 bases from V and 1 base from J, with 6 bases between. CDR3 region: CASSLYSNTEAFF. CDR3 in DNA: TGTGCCAGCAGTTTGTACTCGAACACTGAAGCTTTCTTT. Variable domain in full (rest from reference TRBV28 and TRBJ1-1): DVKVTQSSRYLVKRTGEKVFLECVQDMDHENMFWYRQDPGLGLRLIYFSYDVKMKEKGDIPEGYSVSREKKERFSLILESASTNQTSMYLCASSLYSNTEAFFGQGTRLTVV.

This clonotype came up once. The CDR3 loop is CASTPTERGFYGYTF. DNA for the CDR3: TGTGCCAGCACTCCAACCGAAAGGGGGTTCTATGGCTACACCTTC. V gene TRBV28 combines with J gene TRBJ1-2; D perhaps matches TRBD1 (6 bases). Germline loops: CDR1 MDHEN, CDR2 SYDVKM. The length of the CDR3 is 15 residues. V was clipped by 7 bases and J by 4 bases, with 19 bases between them.

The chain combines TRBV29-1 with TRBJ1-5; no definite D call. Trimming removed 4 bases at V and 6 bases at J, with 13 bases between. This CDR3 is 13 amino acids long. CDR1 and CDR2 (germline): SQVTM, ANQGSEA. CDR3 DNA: TGCAGCGTTGTGGTAGGGCTTGGTCAGCCCCAGCATTTT. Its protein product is CSVVVGLGQPQHF.

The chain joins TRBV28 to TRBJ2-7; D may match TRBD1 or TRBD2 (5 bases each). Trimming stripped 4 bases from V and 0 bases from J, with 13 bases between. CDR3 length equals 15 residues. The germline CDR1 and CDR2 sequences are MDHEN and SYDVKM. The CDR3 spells CASSSPGTGSYEQYF. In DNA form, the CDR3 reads TGTGCCAGCAGTTCGCCCGGGACGGGCTCCTACGAGCAGTACTTC.

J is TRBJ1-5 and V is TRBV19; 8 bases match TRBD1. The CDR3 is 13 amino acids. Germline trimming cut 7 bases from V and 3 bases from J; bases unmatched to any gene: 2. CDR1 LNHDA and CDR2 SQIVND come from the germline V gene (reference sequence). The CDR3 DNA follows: TGTGCCAGTACGGGACAGGTCAATCAGCCCCAGCATTTT. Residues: CASTGQVNQPQHF.

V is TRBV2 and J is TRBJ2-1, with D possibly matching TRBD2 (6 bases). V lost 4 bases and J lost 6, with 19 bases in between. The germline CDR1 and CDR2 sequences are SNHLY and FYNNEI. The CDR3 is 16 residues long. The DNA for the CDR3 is TGTGCCAGCAGTGGGGGAGGTGCAGGGATGATCAATGAGCAGTTCTTC. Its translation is CASSGGGAGMINEQFF.

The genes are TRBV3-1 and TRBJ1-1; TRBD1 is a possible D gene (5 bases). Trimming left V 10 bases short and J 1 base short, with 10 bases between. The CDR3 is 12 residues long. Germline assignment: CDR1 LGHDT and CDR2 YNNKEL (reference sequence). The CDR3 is CATLGQNTEAFF. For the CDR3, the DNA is TGTGCCACCCTAGGACAGAACACTGAAGCTTTCTTT.